A single TCR beta chain is shown here with its context. Its antigen is currently unknown. CDR1 and CDR2 (germline): GTSNPN, SVGIG (reference sequence). V lost 0 bases to trimming and J lost 7 bases; unmatched junction nucleotides: 5. This CDR3 has 15 amino acids. This entry belongs to a study of cytomegalovirus exposure and HLA in healthy donors. Overall study context: Earlier, some 170 million T cells were analyzed, and approximately 110 million unique TCR beta sequences were found among them.

PCR amplification relied on 60 Vbeta primers (plus 13 Jbeta primers). Clones were read by immunoSEQ multiplex PCR, and TCRdb kept only the in-frame ones, dropping some. The profile shows 130,000 to 150,000 clones, 70% to 85% of them singletons. Study-wide results and limits: By HLA locus, TCR association rates varied in a later analysis, with DRB1 showing the most and HLA-C the fewest. The classifier reportedly diagnosed cytomegalovirus status with high sensitivity and specificity. Relative to equally common others, HLA-associated TCR beta chains showed greater clonal expansion in a later analysis.

The rearrangement joins TRBV30 to TRBJ2-1; 11 nucleotides line up with TRBD2. This TCR derives from a man between 40 and 49 years old in good health and CMV-seropositive. Sequences were obtained from PBMCs. CDR3 residues: CAWSVWSSGGNEQFF. Written as DNA, the CDR3 is TGTGCCTGGAGTGTATGGTCTAGCGGGGGGAATGAGCAGTTCTTC.